These T cell receptor beta chains were read from a single sample in a study of blood T cell repertoires in COVID-19. Assay used: immunoSEQ multiplex PCR; TCRdb lists only in-frame clones, some missing. The sample holds 100,000 or so clones, 85% to 95% seen once. The specimen was peripheral blood. The receptors shown here come from a man aged 45 to 65 with active COVID-19. Both conserved end residues are part of each CDR3. The order of the fields is D gene, clone size, V gene, J gene, CDR3 protein, CDR3 DNA. The D gene is left open where the match is weak. The size entry is marked missing in some rows and otherwise reads once, few, many or a size class.

>TRBD2|NA|TRBV2|TRBJ2-1
CASSEIPGLALSLSYNEQFF
TGTGCCAGCAGTGAAATACCGGGACTAGCGCTATCCCTCTCCTACAATGAGCAGTTCTTC
>NA|NA|TRBV14|TRBJ1-4
CASQRGRVEKLFF
TGTGCCAGCCAGCGGGGGCGCGTGGAAAAACTGTTTTTT
>NA|NA|TRBV6-5|TRBJ1-2
CASRPTGTKYGYTF
TGTGCCAGCAGGCCGACCGGGACAAAATATGGCTACACCTTC
>NA|NA|TRBV5-1|TRBJ2-7
CASSTQGPYEQYF
TGCGCCAGCAGCACACAGGGCCCCTACGAGCAGTACTTC
>TRBD2|NA|TRBV28|TRBJ2-1
CAIAGDGNEQFF
TGTGCCATAGCGGGAGACGGCAATGAGCAGTTCTTC
>TRBD2|NA|TRBV7-3|TRBJ2-1
CASSSYTSGRANEQFF
TGTGCCAGCAGCTCCTACACTAGCGGGAGGGCCAATGAGCAGTTCTTC
>NA|NA|TRBV11-2|TRBJ1-2
CASRLFRGRTANNYGYTF
TGTGCCAGCAGACTGTTCCGGGGTAGGACGGCGAATAACTATGGCTACACCTTC
>TRBD2|NA|TRBV18|TRBJ2-2
CASSPERLAGVLRTGELFF
TGTGCCAGCTCACCGGAAAGACTAGCGGGAGTCCTAAGGACCGGGGAGCTGTTTTTT
>TRBD1|NA|TRBV28|TRBJ1-2
CASSSDRGGNYGYTF
TGTGCCAGCAGTTCGGACAGGGGAGGCAACTATGGCTACACCTTC
>NA|NA|TRBV25-1|TRBJ1-1
CASSAGLMNTEAFF
TGTGCCAGCAGTGCAGGACTTATGAACACTGAAGCTTTCTTT
>TRBD2|NA|TRBV28|TRBJ2-3
CASLGGYTDTQYF
TGTGCCAGTCTGGGGGGGTACACAGATACGCAGTATTTT
>TRBD2|NA|TRBV6-6|TRBJ2-3
CASNERERADTQYF
TGTGCCAGCAACGAGCGGGAGCGGGCAGATACGCAGTATTTT
>TRBD1|NA|TRBV5-4|TRBJ1-1
CASSLPGGNEAFF
TGTGCCAGCAGCTTACCAGGGGGAAATGAAGCTTTCTTT
>NA|NA|TRBV4-1|TRBJ2-7
CASSQVIESYRYF
TGCGCCAGCAGCCAAGTAATCGAGAGTTACAGGTACTTC
>NA|NA|TRBV5-1|TRBJ2-7
CASSPGTTYEQYF
TGCGCCAGCAGTCCTGGGACAACCTACGAGCAGTACTTC
>NA|NA|TRBV3-1/TRBV3-2|TRBJ1-1
CASSQDRGTEAFF
TGTGCCAGCAGCCAAGATCGGGGGACTGAAGCTTTCTTT
>TRBD1|once|TRBV19|TRBJ1-1
CASRAGQGLINTEAFF
TGTGCCAGTAGGGCGGGACAGGGACTTATAAACACTGAAGCTTTCTTT
>TRBD1|NA|TRBV19|TRBJ1-6
CASSIARTGVQSSPLHF
TGTGCCAGTAGTATAGCCCGAACAGGGGTTCAATCCTCACCCCTCCACTTT
>NA|NA|TRBV6-4|TRBJ2-3
CASSDRVEDTQYF
TGTGCCAGCAGTGACAGAGTTGAGGATACGCAGTATTTT
>NA|NA|TRBV5-4|TRBJ2-2
CASSPPGMDLPGELFF
TGTGCCAGCAGCCCACCGGGGATGGACCTCCCCGGGGAGCTGTTTTTT
>NA|once|TRBV6-5|TRBJ1-5
CASSLTGNQPQHF
TGTGCCAGCAGCTTAACAGGGAATCAGCCCCAGCATTTT
>TRBD1|NA|TRBV7-9|TRBJ1-3
CASSLTGVNTIYF
TGTGCCAGCAGCCTAACAGGGGTAAACACCATATATTTT
>TRBD1|NA|TRBV2|TRBJ1-3
CASSEAAQGMVSTIYF
TGTGCCAGCAGTGAAGCGGCACAGGGGATGGTGAGCACCATATATTTT
>NA|NA|TRBV25-1|TRBJ1-2
CASSEGGSNYGYTF
TGTGCCAGCAGTGAGGGAGGCAGCAACTATGGCTACACCTTC
>TRBD1|NA|TRBV6-1|TRBJ2-7
CASSEIPGQGPYEQYF
TGTGCCAGCAGTGAAATTCCGGGACAGGGTCCCTACGAGCAGTACTTC
>TRBD2|NA|TRBV27|TRBJ2-3
CASSLLTSGTDTQYF
TGTGCCAGCAGTTTGCTAACTAGCGGCACAGATACGCAGTATTTT
>NA|NA|TRBV29-1|TRBJ1-6
CSARRTEGAPLHF
TGCAGCGCAAGGCGAACGGAAGGGGCACCCCTCCACTTT
>NA|NA|TRBV21-1|TRBJ2-1
CASSMAPPGTSGCNEQFF
TGTGCCAGCAGCATGGCCCCGCCCGGGACTAGCGGGTGCAATGAGCAGTTCTTC
>TRBD2|NA|TRBV15|TRBJ2-7
CATSRDSIAGGSEQYF
TGTGCCACCAGCAGAGATAGCATAGCGGGAGGATCCGAGCAGTACTTC
>TRBD1|once|TRBV24-1|TRBJ1-2
CATSATGTGVFGYTF
TGTGCCACCAGTGCTACCGGGACAGGGGTTTTTGGCTACACCTTC
>TRBD2|NA|TRBV30|TRBJ2-7
CAWSETSGYWVDEQYF
TGTGCCTGGAGTGAGACTAGCGGGTATTGGGTAGACGAGCAGTACTTC
>NA|NA|TRBV6-5|TRBJ1-3
CASRKPGTSGNTIYF
TGTGCCAGCAGAAAACCAGGCACAAGTGGAAACACCATATATTTT
>TRBD2|NA|TRBV4-1|TRBJ2-2
CASSQDSRTSGRATGELFF
TGCGCCAGCAGCCAAGATTCCAGGACTAGCGGGAGGGCCACCGGGGAGCTGTTTTTT
>NA|NA|TRBV11-2|TRBJ1-1
CASSLRVGRGGTEAFF
TGTGCCAGCAGCTTAAGGGTGGGGCGGGGAGGCACTGAAGCTTTCTTT
>TRBD2|NA|TRBV27|TRBJ2-1
CASSDTSGSTEQFF
TGTGCCAGCAGTGACACTAGCGGGAGTACTGAGCAGTTCTTC
>TRBD2|NA|TRBV14|TRBJ2-7
CASSQEGTSGYEQYF
TGTGCCAGCAGCCAAGAAGGGACTAGCGGCTACGAGCAGTACTTC
>TRBD2|NA|TRBV28|TRBJ2-5
CASSNGGGETQYF
TGTGCCAGCAGCAATGGGGGGGGAGAGACCCAGTACTTC
>NA|NA|TRBV28|TRBJ1-2
CASSLEQGNYGYTF
TGTGCCAGCAGTTTAGAACAGGGCAACTATGGCTACACCTTC
>TRBD1|NA|TRBV11-2|TRBJ1-2
CASRQRWGQGKNYGYTF
TGTGCCAGCAGGCAAAGGTGGGGACAGGGGAAGAACTATGGCTACACCTTC
>NA|NA|TRBV6-5|TRBJ2-5
CASSYRGRETQYF
TGTGCCAGCAGTTACCGGGGGAGGGAGACCCAGTACTTC
>NA|NA|TRBV10-3|TRBJ2-7
CAIKNRASVHEQYF
TGTGCCATCAAGAACAGGGCGAGTGTCCACGAGCAGTACTTC
>NA|NA|TRBV9|TRBJ2-1
CASSVVGGSYNEQFF
TGTGCCAGCAGCGTAGTCGGCGGCTCTTACAATGAGCAGTTCTTC
>NA|NA|TRBV5-4|TRBJ2-1
CASSPGLSSYNEQFF
TGTGCCAGCTCGCCGGGACTGAGCTCCTACAATGAGCAGTTCTTC
>NA|NA|TRBV7-2|TRBJ2-1
CASSSTRSSYNEQFF
TGTGCCAGCAGCTCGACTAGGAGCTCCTACAATGAGCAGTTCTTC
>TRBD2|NA|TRBV6-5|TRBJ2-2
CASGTSGAGELFF
TGTGCCAGTGGGACTAGCGGGGCCGGGGAGCTGTTTTTT
>TRBD1|few|TRBV28|TRBJ2-7
CASSFRGNEQYF
TGTGCCAGCAGTTTCAGGGGGAACGAGCAGTACTTC
>NA|NA|TRBV28|TRBJ2-2
CASSLPPDWWNTGELFF
TGTGCCAGCAGTCTTCCCCCTGACTGGTGGAACACCGGGGAGCTGTTTTTT
>NA|NA|TRBV5-1|TRBJ1-4
CASTLVGGERYEKLFF
TGCGCCAGCACCCTTGTGGGCGGGGAGCGGTATGAAAAACTGTTTTTT
>TRBD1|NA|TRBV2|TRBJ2-2
CASNPTGSTGELFF
TGTGCCAGCAACCCGACAGGGAGCACCGGGGAGCTGTTTTTT
>NA|NA|TRBV7-8|TRBJ2-3
CASSLAGSEPGTDTQYF
TGTGCCAGCAGCTTAGCCGGATCGGAGCCGGGGACAGATACGCAGTATTTT
>NA|NA|TRBV12-2|TRBJ2-4
CASRLAGLAAAKNIQYF
TGTGCAAGTCGCTTAGCGGGACTAGCCGCAGCCAAAAACATTCAGTACTTC
>NA|NA|TRBV4-1|TRBJ2-7
CASSQGWAMEGTEQYF
TGCGCCAGCAGCCAGGGTTGGGCGATGGAGGGGACGGAGCAGTACTTC
>NA|NA|TRBV27|TRBJ1-1
CASSLRGGMNTEAFF
TGTGCCAGCAGTCTGCGGGGAGGTATGAACACTGAAGCTTTCTTT
>NA|NA|TRBV5-1|TRBJ2-1
CASSSVPGQGGEQFF
TGCGCCAGCAGCTCCGTCCCGGGACAAGGCGGGGAGCAGTTCTTC
>NA|NA|TRBV7-3|TRBJ2-2
CASSSRSGANTGELFF
TGTGCCAGCAGCTCACGTAGTGGAGCGAACACCGGGGAGCTGTTTTTT
>NA|NA|TRBV30|TRBJ1-1
CAWQEGWDTEAFF
TGTGCCTGGCAGGAGGGATGGGACACTGAAGCTTTCTTT
>TRBD2|few|TRBV5-1|TRBJ2-7
CASSPGLAGAFYEQYF
TGCGCCAGCAGCCCCGGACTAGCGGGAGCATTCTACGAGCAGTACTTC
>TRBD1|NA|TRBV3-1/TRBV3-2|TRBJ1-3
CASRQGLSGNTIYF
TGTGCCAGTAGACAGGGCCTCTCTGGAAACACCATATATTTT
>TRBD1|NA|TRBV5-4|TRBJ1-6
CASRDRVSPLHF
TGTGCCAGCCGGGACAGGGTTTCACCCCTCCACTTT
>TRBD2|NA|TRBV4-1|TRBJ2-1
CASSQDAGAGPGSEQFF
TGCGCCAGCAGCCAAGATGCGGGAGCGGGGCCCGGGAGTGAGCAGTTCTTC